This T cell receptor beta chain is drawn from a study of T cell responses to AZD1222 COVID-19 vaccine. Comment on this clone: No antigen is known for it.

CDR1 and CDR2 from the germline V gene are MNHNY and SVGAGI (reference sequence). V was trimmed by 5 bases and J by 5 bases, leaving 4 bases between them. The CDR3 consists of 10 residues. Findings and limits, study-wide: Seropositive status at baseline applied to only 6 or 7 AZD1222 recipients.

Sequenced by immunoSEQ multiplex PCR; TCRdb stores in-frame clones only, minus some. The table includes about 55,000 clones, 80% detected once. This sample comprised peripheral blood, obtained 28 days after the second AZD1222 dose. V gene TRBV6-6 combines with J gene TRBJ2-7; the D is unclear. The sequence derives from an adult who received the AZD1222 COVID-19 vaccine. The CDR3 region is CASSGNEQYF. CDR3 bases: TGTGCCAGCAGTGGGAACGAGCAGTACTTC.